What follows are 3 T cell receptor beta chains derived from one specimen sequenced in a study of Ad26.COV2.S vaccination and SARS-CoV-2 variants. Sequencing used immunoSEQ multiplex PCR; TCRdb keeps in-frame clones, though not all of them. This table has about 400,000 clones, about 88% appearing once. Treatment described: approximately 18 received Ad26.COV2.S at low or high dose, single or two shots; several received placebo; per-sample allocation not given. Day 63 after the first injection of vaccine or placebo was the sampling time. Source: peripheral blood, taken in a trial of Ad26.COV2.S vaccine versus placebo. Receptors were obtained from a person aged 18 to 65 who received the Ad26.COV2.S COVID-19 vaccine or a placebo.

The genes are TRBV19 and TRBJ1-4, with D perhaps TRBD1 (5 bases). This CDR3 spans 14 amino acids. Trimming cost V 3 bases and J 8 bases, with 13 bases left between them. Germline V gene sequence: CDR1 LNHDA, CDR2 SQIVND (reference sequence). CDR3 in DNA: TGTGCCAGTAGTATCGAGACAGTACAGGAAAAACTGTTTTTT. Translation gives CASSIETVQEKLFF.

The chain combines TRBV2 with TRBJ2-5; 15 bases fit TRBD2. V lost 6 bases, J lost 1 base, and 3 bases stayed unmatched. The CDR3 runs to 16 residues. Germline CDR1 reads SNHLY; CDR2 reads FYNNEI. CDR3 loop: CASRKGLAGGQETQYF. Here the CDR3 DNA reads TGTGCCAGCAGAAAGGGACTAGCGGGGGGCCAAGAGACCCAGTACTTC. The entire variable domain, with the rest obtained from reference TRBV2 and TRBJ2-5, is as follows: EPEVTQTPSHQVTQMGQEVILRCVPISNHLYFYWYRQILGQKVEFLVSFYNNEISEKSEIFDDQFSVERPDGSNFTLKIRSTKLEDSAMYFCASRKGLAGGQETQYFGPGTRLLVL.

The V call is TRBV18, the J call TRBJ2-2; the match to TRBD2 covers 8 bases. Germline V gives CDR1 KGHSH, CDR2 LQKENI. The CDR3 is 17 amino acids. Unmatched junction bases numbered 8, after V lost 2 bases and J lost 3 bases. Here the CDR3 DNA reads TGTGCCAGCTCACCAAGGAAACGGGAGGGCTACACCGGGGAGCTGTTTTTT. Residues: CASSPRKREGYTGELFF.